The 18 T cell receptor beta chains presented below share a single source sample, sequenced in a study of CD4+ T cells in melanoma. Data came from immunoSEQ multiplex PCR; TCRdb stores just in-frame clones and leaves some out. The data hold 18,000 or so clones, with about 83% observed a single time. The sample taken for sequencing was cells from a culture (not recorded whether cultured in vitro). Source of these receptors: a human donor with melanoma.

The chain couples TRBV5-4 to TRBJ2-7; 14 bases fit TRBD2. The CDR3 loop spans 16 amino acids. V lost 5 bases, J lost 5 bases, and 9 bases stayed unmatched. Germline-derived CDR1 and CDR2 are SGHNT and YYREEE (reference sequence). CDR3 residues: CASSRGTSGGYHEQYF. The CDR3 region has the DNA TGTGCCAGCAGTCGCGGGACTAGCGGGGGCTATCACGAGCAGTACTTC.

The V and J genes are TRBV2 and TRBJ2-3; D is unclear. The CDR3 is made up of 13 amino acids. CDR1 SNHLY and CDR2 FYNNEI come from the germline V gene. Trimming removed 6 bases at V and 6 bases at J, with 13 bases between. The DNA of the CDR3 is TGTGCCAGCAGCCTTTGGCAGTTCGATACGCAGTATTTT. This codes for CASSLWQFDTQYF.

CDR3 loop: CASTDTRAEKLFF. The CDR3 nucleotides read TGCGCCAGCACCGATACCCGCGCAGAAAAACTGTTTTTT. The rearrangement links TRBV5-1 to TRBJ1-4, with D uncertain. CDR3 length: 13 residues. Germline values: CDR1 SGHRS, CDR2 YFSETQ. The germline V and J ends were trimmed by 6 bases and 8 bases, with 14 bases remaining between them.

V gene TRBV29-1 combines with J gene TRBJ2-5, with unresolved D. The CDR3 contains 13 residues. Germline loops: CDR1 SQVTM, CDR2 ANQGSEA. With 6 bases removed from V and 5 bases from J, the gap between germline ends came to 16 bases. CDR3 region: CSVPPGYRETQYF. The CDR3 DNA is TGCAGCGTCCCCCCCGGGTATCGGGAGACCCAGTACTTC.

The V gene is TRBV28, the J gene TRBJ1-4; tentatively, D is TRBD1 (6 bases). Trimming stripped 3 bases from V and 7 bases from J, with 18 bases between. Germline V gene data show CDR1 as MDHEN and CDR2 as SYDVKM. The CDR3 is 16 amino acids. The CDR3 here is CASSLSLGQGSEKLFF. CDR3 nucleotide sequence: TGTGCCAGCAGTTTGTCGTTAGGGCAGGGGTCTGAAAAACTGTTTTTT. The full variable domain, completed using reference TRBV28 and TRBJ1-4, is DVKVTQSSRYLVKRTGEKVFLECVQDMDHENMFWYRQDPGLGLRLIYFSYDVKMKEKGDIPEGYSVSREKKERFSLILESASTNQTSMYLCASSLSLGQGSEKLFFGSGTQLSVL.

The chain is built from TRBV6-4 and TRBJ1-1; the D gene is possibly TRBD1 (6 bases). The CDR3 has 13 residues. Germline V gives CDR1 MRHNA, CDR2 SNTAGT. V dropped 5 bases and J dropped 1 base, with 8 bases sitting between them. The CDR3 is CASSLTGNTEAFF. The CDR3 nucleotides read TGTGCCAGCAGTCTGACAGGGAACACTGAAGCTTTCTTT.

This clone is a singleton in its sample. The chain couples TRBV18 to TRBJ1-2; maybe TRBD1 (5 bases). This CDR3 spans 15 amino acids. Germline CDR1 and CDR2: KGHSH and LQKENI. The V end lost 3 bases, the J end lost 4 bases, and 15 bases lay between the germline ends. The CDR3 coding sequence is TGTGCCAGCTCACCGAACCAACAGGCCCTCTATGGCTACACCTTC. Translating gives CASSPNQQALYGYTF. The variable domain in full, completed from reference TRBV18 and TRBJ1-2, reads NAGVMQNPRHLVRRRGQEARLRCSPMKGHSHVYWYRQLPEEGLKFMVYLQKENIIDESGMPKERFSAEFPKEGPSILRIQQVVRGDSAAYFCASSPNQQALYGYTFGSGTRLTVV.

The V gene is TRBV4-1, the J gene TRBJ1-4, with D tentatively TRBD1 (6 bases). Looked up from germline, CDR1 is MGHRA and CDR2 is YSYEKL. Trimming left V 1 base short and J 5 bases short, with 11 bases between. The CDR3 extends over 15 amino acids. The DNA for the CDR3 is TGCGCCAGCAGCCAAGCCGGGACACCGAATGAAAAACTGTTTTTT. Translating gives CASSQAGTPNEKLFF.

V is TRBV21-1 and J is TRBJ2-1; the listed D gene, TRBD1, was not tested against the DNA. TRBV21-1 is annotated as a pseudogene. This CDR3 is built from 14 residues. The CDR3 loop is CASSIVTGINEQFF. Here the CDR3 DNA reads TGTGCCAGCAGCATTGTGACAGGGATTAATGAGCAGTTCTTC.

The rearrangement joins TRBV6-6 to TRBJ2-2; TRBD1 matches 8 bases. This CDR3 region has 15 residues. V trimming: 0 bases; J trimming: 7 bases; junction bases outside the gene matches: 4. Germline V lookup: CDR1 MNHNY, CDR2 SVGAGI (reference sequence). CDR3 sequence (DNA): TGTGCCAGCAGTTACTCTGACAGGGGAATCGGGGAGCTGTTTTTT. It specifies CASSYSDRGIGELFF.

This chain uses TRBV6-5 with TRBJ1-2, with D possibly matching TRBD1 (6 bases). CDR1 is MNHEY, CDR2 SVGAGI, per germline. V gave up 6 bases and J gave up 2 bases, with 13 bases separating them. CDR3 length: 14 amino acids. CDR3 sequence reads: CASSRTDRNYGYTF. The DNA for the CDR3 is TGTGCCAGCAGCCGGACAGACAGGAACTATGGCTACACCTTC.

This sequence joins TRBV5-1 and TRBJ1-1, with no clear D. The V end lost 2 bases, the J end lost 7 bases, and 15 bases lay between the germline ends. Per germline, CDR1 SGHRS and CDR2 YFSETQ. This CDR3 comprises 14 residues. The CDR3 DNA is TGCGCCAGCAGCTTCGGTCGTCTTGGAGGTGAAGCTTTCTTT. This codes for CASSFGRLGGEAFF.

The rearrangement joins TRBV7-3 to TRBJ2-5; TRBD2 might be the D (6 bases). CDR1 and CDR2 from the germline V gene are SGHTA and FQGTGA. Between the trimmed V and J ends, which lost 2 bases and 1 base, there was a span of 14 bases. This CDR3 comprises 16 residues. The CDR3 region has the DNA TGTGCCAGCAGCTTAGGACAAGGAGGGGCCCAAGAGACCCAGTACTTC. This gives the protein CASSLGQGGAQETQYF.

The rearrangement joins TRBV5-1 to TRBJ2-3; no clear D. V was cut by 1 base and J by 6 bases, with 15 bases left in between. Germline assignment: CDR1 SGHRS and CDR2 YFSETQ. This CDR3 is 15 amino acids long. CDR3 in amino acids: CASSLSYFEIDTQYF. DNA of the CDR3: TGCGCCAGCAGCTTGAGTTACTTCGAGATCGATACGCAGTATTTT.

The CDR3 reads CASSGGGSETQYF. The CDR3 DNA is TGCGCCAGTTCCGGAGGGGGTTCAGAGACCCAGTACTTC. The rearrangement uses TRBV5-1 and TRBJ2-5; D tentatively fits TRBD1 or TRBD2 (6 bases each). The CDR3 is 13 amino acids. Germline CDR1 SGHRS, CDR2 YFSETQ. The V gene lost 8 bases and the J gene lost 4 bases, with 15 bases spanning the gap. The variable domain in full, completed from reference TRBV5-1 and TRBJ2-5, reads KAGVTQTPRYLIKTRGQQVTLSCSPISGHRSVSWYQQTPGQGLQFLFEYFSETQRNKGNFPGRFSGRQFSNSRSEMNVSTLELGDSALYLCASSGGGSETQYFGPGTRLLVL.

The V gene is TRBV6-5, the J gene TRBJ1-2, with D tentatively TRBD1 (5 bases). The CDR3 totals 13 residues. The V end was cut by 5 bases, the J end by 5 bases, with 12 bases between. The V gene's germline CDR1 is MNHEY and CDR2 SVGAGI. The CDR3 DNA reads as TGTGCCAGCAGTACAATATCAGGGTATGGCTACACCTTC. As protein: CASSTISGYGYTF.

This clone has only a few counts. The chain has TRBV2 and TRBJ1-2; D is unclear. The germline V and J ends were trimmed by 8 bases and 0 bases, with 10 bases remaining between them. The CDR3 loop spans 13 amino acids. The germline V gene has CDR1 SNHLY and CDR2 FYNNEI. This chain's CDR3 is CASCSSANYGYTF. The CDR3 nucleotides are TGTGCCAGCTGTTCCTCCGCTAACTATGGCTACACCTTC.

The CDR3 DNA sequence: TGTGCCAGCAGCGTATTGGGCAGGTTCTCTGAAGCTTTCTTT. It codes for CASSVLGRFSEAFF. The V gene is TRBV9, the J gene TRBJ1-1; D remains unclear. Trimming removed 1 base at V and 6 bases at J, with 13 bases between. The CDR3 loop spans 14 amino acids. Per the germline V gene, CDR1 is SGDLS and CDR2 is YYNGEE. The variable domain in full, with the rest retrieved from reference TRBV9 and TRBJ1-1, is DSGVTQTPKHLITATGQRVTLRCSPRSGDLSVYWYQQSLDQGLQFLIQYYNGEERAKGNILERFSAQQFPDLHSELNLSSLELGDSALYFCASSVLGRFSEAFFGQGTRLTVV.